Sequencing of this TCR beta chain was carried out in a study of CD8 T cells in ankylosing spondylitis. Study results and limitations: Clones that were linked to disease were CD8+ and were relatively rare in peripheral blood. Ankylosing spondylitis blood appeared to be characterized by a TCR beta motif of several highly homologous variants.

V lost 0 bases, J lost 4 bases, and 18 bases lay in between. The CDR3 length is 17 residues. Germline lookup yields CDR1 LGHDT and CDR2 YNNKEL (reference sequence). This clonotype was seen ten or more times. Its antigen is unidentified. Quantitative molecular-barcoded 5'-RACE generated the TCR beta libraries. TCRdb re-analysed the 5' RACE reads in MiXCR, keeping a single row per CDR3 protein. The table has 200,000 to 250,000 distinct CDR3 sequences, roughly a tenth seen once; the top ten hold 21%. This chain connects TRBV3-1 to TRBJ1-2, with a weak D call TRBD1 (5 bases). The receptor comes from a male donor with ankylosing spondylitis or in good health (not recorded which). The material sequenced was blood, either unsorted or a sorted T cell fraction (not recorded which). The CDR3 region has the DNA TGTGCCAGCAGCCAAGATACGTGGTGGGCAGGGATCTATGGCTACACCTTC. Translating gives CASSQDTWWAGIYGYTF.